A single T cell receptor (beta chain) is shown here with its context. With V trimmed by 3 bases and J by 4 bases, 8 bases remained unmatched. The CDR3 runs 15 residues. From germline, CDR1 is LGHNT and CDR2 FRNRAP. These data come from a study of blood T cell repertoires in COVID-19. About the research overall: Sources were T cells, B-cell-depleted T cells, or PBMCs; the material itself was cDNA or gDNA.

Data came from immunoSEQ multiplex PCR; TCRdb stores just in-frame clones and leaves some out. The data contain 200,000 or so clones, almost 85% of them singletons. This sequence originates from a human donor with acute or convalescent COVID-19. The donor label of this sample is uncertain. The chain carries TRBV12-5 and TRBJ1-2; 7 bases fit TRBD1. Sequencing input: peripheral blood. The CDR3 loop reads CASGLHRGLGYGYTF. CDR3 DNA sequence: TGTGCTAGTGGTTTACACAGGGGCTTGGGCTATGGCTACACCTTC.